This TCR beta chain is drawn from a study of T-cell reconstitution after alpha-beta-depleted transplantation in children. The germline gives CDR1 DFQATT, CDR2 SNEGSKA (reference sequence). This CDR3 contains 17 residues. The V end was cut by 1 base, the J end by 0 bases, with 17 bases between. Unique molecular identifiers were incorporated into the prepared TCRbeta library. Each CDR3 protein gets one entry after TCRdb re-called the PCR reads with MiXCR. The sample has about 640,000 distinct CDR3 sequences, approximately 15% seen once. Sequenced material: PBMCs from the stem cell graft donor, taken from the stem cell graft. The receptor's source is a human donor who donated a stem cell graft to a child with acute myeloid leukemia. This rearrangement joins TRBV20-1 to TRBJ2-3; possibly TRBD2 for D (6 bases). CDR3 residues: CSARASWGSGSTDTQYF. In nucleotides, the CDR3 is TGCAGTGCTAGAGCCTCTTGGGGGAGCGGGAGCACAGATACGCAGTATTTT.